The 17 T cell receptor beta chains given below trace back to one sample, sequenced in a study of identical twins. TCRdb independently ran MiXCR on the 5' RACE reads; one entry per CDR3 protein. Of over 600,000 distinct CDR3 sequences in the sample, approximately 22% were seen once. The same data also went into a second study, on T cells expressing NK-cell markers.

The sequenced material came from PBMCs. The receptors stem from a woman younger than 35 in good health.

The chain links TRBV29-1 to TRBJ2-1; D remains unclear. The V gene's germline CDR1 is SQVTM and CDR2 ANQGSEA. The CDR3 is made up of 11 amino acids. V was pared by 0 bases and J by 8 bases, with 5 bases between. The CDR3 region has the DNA TGCAGCGTTGAAGATCGCTATGAGCAGTTCTTC. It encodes CSVEDRYEQFF.

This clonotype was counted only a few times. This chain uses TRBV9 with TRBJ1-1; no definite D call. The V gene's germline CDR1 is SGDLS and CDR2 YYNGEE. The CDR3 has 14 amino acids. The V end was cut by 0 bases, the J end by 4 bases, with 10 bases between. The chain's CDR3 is CASSVVGEGTEAFF. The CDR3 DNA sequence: TGTGCCAGCAGCGTAGTCGGTGAGGGCACTGAAGCTTTCTTT.

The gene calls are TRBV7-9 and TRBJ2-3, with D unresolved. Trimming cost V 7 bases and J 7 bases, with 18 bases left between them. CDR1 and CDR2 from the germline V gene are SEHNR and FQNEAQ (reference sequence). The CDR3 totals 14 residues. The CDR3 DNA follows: TGTGCCAGCACCTTTGGGGATCTTGGGAATACGCAGTATTTT. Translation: CASTFGDLGNTQYF.

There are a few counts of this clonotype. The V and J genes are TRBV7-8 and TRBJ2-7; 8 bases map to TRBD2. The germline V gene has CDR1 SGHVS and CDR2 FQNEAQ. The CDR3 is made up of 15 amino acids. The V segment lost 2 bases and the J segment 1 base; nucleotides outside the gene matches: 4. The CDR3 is CASSLSSGPSYEQYF. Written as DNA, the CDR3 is TGTGCCAGCAGCTTATCTAGCGGGCCTTCCTACGAGCAGTACTTC.

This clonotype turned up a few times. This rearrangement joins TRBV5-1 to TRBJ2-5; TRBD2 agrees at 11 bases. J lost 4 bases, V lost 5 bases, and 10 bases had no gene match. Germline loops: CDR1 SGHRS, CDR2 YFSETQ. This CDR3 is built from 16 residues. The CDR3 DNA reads TGCGCCAGCAGTGCTAGCGGGAGGCCATGGCTAGAGACCCAGTACTTC. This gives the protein CASSASGRPWLETQYF.

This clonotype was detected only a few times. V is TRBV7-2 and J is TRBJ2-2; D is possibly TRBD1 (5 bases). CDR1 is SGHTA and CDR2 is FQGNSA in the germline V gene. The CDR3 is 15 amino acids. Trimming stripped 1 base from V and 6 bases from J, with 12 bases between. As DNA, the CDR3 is TGTGCCAGCAGCTTAGAGCCCAGGGCCGCCGGGGAGCTGTTTTTT. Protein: CASSLEPRAAGELFF.

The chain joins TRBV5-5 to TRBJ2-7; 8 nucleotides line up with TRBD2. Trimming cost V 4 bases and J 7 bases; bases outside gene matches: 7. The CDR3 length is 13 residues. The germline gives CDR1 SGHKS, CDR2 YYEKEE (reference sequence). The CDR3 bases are TGTGCCAGCAGCGCACTAGCGGATCGGGAGCAGTACTTC. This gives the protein CASSALADREQYF.

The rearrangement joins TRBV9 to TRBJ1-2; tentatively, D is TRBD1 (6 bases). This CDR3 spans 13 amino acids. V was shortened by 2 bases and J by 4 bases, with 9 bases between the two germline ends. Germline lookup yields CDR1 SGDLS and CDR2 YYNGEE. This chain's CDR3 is CASSVDSGYGYTF. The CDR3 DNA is TGTGCCAGCAGCGTGGACAGTGGCTATGGCTACACCTTC.

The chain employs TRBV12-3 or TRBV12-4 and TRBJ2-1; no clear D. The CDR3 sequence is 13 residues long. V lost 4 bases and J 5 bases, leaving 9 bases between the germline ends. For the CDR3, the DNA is TGTGCCAGCAGTTCCCGTCGACACAATGAGCAGTTCTTC. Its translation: CASSSRRHNEQFF.

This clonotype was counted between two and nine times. The CDR3 spells CSARARAGEQFF. CDR3 coding DNA: TGCAGTGCTAGAGCCCGGGCGGGTGAGCAGTTCTTC. The chain carries TRBV20-1 and TRBJ2-1, with D possibly being TRBD2 (5 bases). The V gene's germline CDR1 is DFQATT and CDR2 SNEGSKA (reference sequence). V was shortened by 1 base and J by 9 bases, with 10 bases between the two germline ends. This CDR3 contains 12 residues.

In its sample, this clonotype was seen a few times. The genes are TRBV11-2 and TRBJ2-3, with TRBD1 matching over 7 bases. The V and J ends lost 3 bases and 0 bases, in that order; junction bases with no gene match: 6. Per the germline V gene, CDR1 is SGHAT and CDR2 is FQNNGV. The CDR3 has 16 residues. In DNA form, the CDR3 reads TGTGCCAGCAGCTTCGGGACAGCTTACAGCACAGATACGCAGTATTTT. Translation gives CASSFGTAYSTDTQYF.

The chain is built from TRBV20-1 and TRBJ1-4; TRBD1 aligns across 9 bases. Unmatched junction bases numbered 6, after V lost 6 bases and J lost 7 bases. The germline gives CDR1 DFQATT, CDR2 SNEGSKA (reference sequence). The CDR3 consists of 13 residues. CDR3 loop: CSAAGTGFEKLFF. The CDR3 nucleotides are TGCAGTGCCGCCGGGACAGGGTTTGAAAAACTGTTTTTT.

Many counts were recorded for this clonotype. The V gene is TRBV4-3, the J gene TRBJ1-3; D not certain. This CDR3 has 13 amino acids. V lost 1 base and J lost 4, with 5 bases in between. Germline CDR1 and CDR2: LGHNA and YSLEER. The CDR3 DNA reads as TGCGCCAGCAGCCAAGGGAGAGGAAACACCATATATTTT. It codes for CASSQGRGNTIYF.

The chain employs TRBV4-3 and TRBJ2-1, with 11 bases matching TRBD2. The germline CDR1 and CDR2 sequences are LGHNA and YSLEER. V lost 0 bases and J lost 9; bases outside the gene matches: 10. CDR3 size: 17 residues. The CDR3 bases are TGCGCCAGCAGCCAAGATTGGCTAGCGGGAGGTTGGGGTGAGCAGTTCTTC. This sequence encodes CASSQDWLAGGWGEQFF.

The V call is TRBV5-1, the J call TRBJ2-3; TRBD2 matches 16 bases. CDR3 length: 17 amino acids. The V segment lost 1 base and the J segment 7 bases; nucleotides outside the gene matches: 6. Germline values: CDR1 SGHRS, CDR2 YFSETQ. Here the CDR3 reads CASSLPGLAGGLNTQYF. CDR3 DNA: TGCGCCAGCAGCTTGCCGGGACTAGCGGGGGGGCTAAATACGCAGTATTTT.

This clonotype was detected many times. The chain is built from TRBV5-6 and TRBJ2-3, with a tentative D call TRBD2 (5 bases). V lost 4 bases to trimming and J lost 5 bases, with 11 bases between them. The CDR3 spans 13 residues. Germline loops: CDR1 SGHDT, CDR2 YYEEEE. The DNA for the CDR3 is TGTGCCAGCAGCGGAGGATTAGGAGATACGCAGTATTTT. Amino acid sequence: CASSGGLGDTQYF.

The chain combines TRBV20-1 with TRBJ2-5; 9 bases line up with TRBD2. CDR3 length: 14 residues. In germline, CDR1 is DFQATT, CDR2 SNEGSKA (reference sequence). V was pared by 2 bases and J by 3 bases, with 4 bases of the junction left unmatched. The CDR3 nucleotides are TGCAGTGCTAGACTAGCGGGAATGGAAGAGACCCAGTACTTC. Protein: CSARLAGMEETQYF.